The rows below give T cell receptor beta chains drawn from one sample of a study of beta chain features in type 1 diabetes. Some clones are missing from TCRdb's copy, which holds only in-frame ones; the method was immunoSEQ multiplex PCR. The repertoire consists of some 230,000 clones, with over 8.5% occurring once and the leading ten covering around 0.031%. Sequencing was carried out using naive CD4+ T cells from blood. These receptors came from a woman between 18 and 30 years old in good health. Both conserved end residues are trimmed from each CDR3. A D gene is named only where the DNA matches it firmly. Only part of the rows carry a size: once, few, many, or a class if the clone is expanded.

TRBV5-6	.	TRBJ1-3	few	ASRRSSSGNTIY
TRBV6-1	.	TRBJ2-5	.	ASFRGHQETQY
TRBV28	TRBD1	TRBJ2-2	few	ASRPLRGRAGELF
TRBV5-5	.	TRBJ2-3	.	ASKRGEADTQY
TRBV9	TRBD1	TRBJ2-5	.	ASSVGDRGRETQY
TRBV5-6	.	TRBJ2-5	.	ASSLVSRGKETQY
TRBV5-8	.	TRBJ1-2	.	ASSAGSYGYT
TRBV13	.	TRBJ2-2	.	ASSRGRGHTGELF
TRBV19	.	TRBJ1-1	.	ASSIQGPINTEAF
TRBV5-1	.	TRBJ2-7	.	ASSLSGEQY
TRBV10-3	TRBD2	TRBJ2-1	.	AIARAGASGHNEQF
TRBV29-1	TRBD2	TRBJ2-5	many	SVRAGNQETQY
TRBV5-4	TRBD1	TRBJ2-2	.	ASSLRTGDTGELF
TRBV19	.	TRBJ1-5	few	ASNDRQGGQPQH
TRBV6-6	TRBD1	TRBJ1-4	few	ASSYWGQGNEKLF
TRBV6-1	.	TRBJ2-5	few	ASSGRPAGETQY
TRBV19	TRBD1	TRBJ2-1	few	ASSPGQGVGSEQF
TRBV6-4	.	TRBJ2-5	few	ASSELRGQTQY
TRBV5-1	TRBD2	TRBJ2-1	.	ASSRDQAGGKNNEQF
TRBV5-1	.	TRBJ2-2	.	ASSPRTHTGTGELF
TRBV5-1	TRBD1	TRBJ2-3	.	ASSLDPTGADTQY
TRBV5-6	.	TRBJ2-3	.	ASSYGTSTDTQY
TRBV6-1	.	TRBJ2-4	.	ASSDFTSQGKNIQY
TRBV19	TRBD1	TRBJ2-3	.	ASRRDRATDTQY
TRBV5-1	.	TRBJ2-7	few	ASTENHPSYEQY
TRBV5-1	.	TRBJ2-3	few	ASSAPESSTDTQY
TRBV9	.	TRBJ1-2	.	ASSIRGGYGYT
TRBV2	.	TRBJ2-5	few	ASSPQGKTQY
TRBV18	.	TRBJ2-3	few	ASSPPPPADRDTQY